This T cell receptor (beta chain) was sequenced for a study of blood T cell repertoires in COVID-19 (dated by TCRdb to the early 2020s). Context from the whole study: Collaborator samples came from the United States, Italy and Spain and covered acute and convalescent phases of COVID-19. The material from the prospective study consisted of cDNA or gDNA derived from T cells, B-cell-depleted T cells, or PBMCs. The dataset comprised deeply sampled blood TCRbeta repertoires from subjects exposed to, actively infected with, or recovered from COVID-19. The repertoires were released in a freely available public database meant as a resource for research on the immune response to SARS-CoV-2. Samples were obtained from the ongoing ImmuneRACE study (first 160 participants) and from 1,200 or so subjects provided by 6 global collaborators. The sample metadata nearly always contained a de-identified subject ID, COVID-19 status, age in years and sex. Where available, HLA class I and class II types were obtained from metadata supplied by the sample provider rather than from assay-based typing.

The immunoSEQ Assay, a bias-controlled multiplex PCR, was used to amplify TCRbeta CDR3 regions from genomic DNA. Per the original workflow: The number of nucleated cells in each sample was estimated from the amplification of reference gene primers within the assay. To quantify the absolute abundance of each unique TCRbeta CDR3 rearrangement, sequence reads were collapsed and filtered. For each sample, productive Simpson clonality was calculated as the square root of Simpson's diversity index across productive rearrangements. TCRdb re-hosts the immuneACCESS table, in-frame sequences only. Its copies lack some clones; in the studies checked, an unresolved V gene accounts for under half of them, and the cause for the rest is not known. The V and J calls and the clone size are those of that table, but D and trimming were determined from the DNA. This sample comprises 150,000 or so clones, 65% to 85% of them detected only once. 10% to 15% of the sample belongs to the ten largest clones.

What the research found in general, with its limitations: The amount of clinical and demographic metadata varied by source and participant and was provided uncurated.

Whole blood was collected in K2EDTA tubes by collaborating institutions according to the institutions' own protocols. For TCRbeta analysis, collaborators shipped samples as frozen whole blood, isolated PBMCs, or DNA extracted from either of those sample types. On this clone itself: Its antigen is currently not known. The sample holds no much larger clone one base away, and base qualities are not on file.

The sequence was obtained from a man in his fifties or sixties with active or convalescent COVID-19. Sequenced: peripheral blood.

The CDR3: CASSLNQGSTDTQYF. In nucleotide form, the sequence is TGCGCCAGCAGCTTGAATCAGGGGAGCACAGATACGCAGTATTTT. The V and J genes are TRBV5-1 and TRBJ2-3; the D gene is perhaps TRBD1, from 6 matching bases. CDR1 and CDR2 (SGHRS, YFSETQ) derive from the germline V gene. Trimming costs V 1 base and J 0 bases, and their ends lie 9 bases apart. Counted from cysteine to phenylalanine, this CDR3 has 15 amino acids. The kept DNA is CDR3 alone, 45 bases in frame from the first base.